These T cell receptor beta chains were read from a single sample in a study of identical twins. In TCRdb, the 5' RACE reads were re-called with MiXCR into one record per CDR3 protein. The sample has around 530,000 distinct CDR3 sequences; roughly 15% are singletons. These data are also associated with another study on yellow fever vaccine responses in identical twins.

Input material: CD4+ T cells sorted from blood. The receptors originated from a woman aged 18-29 years in good health. The CDR3 runs from the conserved cysteine through the conserved F or W. Fields, in order: V gene, CDR3 length, CDR3 protein.

TRBV5-1 16 CASRATAGGGTDTQYF
TRBV29-1 12 CSDSPNTGELFF
TRBV5-1 15 CASSLAGLPNQPQHF
TRBV10-2 13 CASSEGGSQPQHF
TRBV5-1 14 CASSLRDSRETQYF
TRBV3-1 17 CASSPRGLAGGTDTQYF
TRBV24-1 13 CATSRSSMGGYTF
TRBV12-3/TRBV12-4 18 CASSSARAGLKATGEQFF
TRBV12-3/TRBV12-4 16 CASSKRSTGYNQPQHF
TRBV2 15 CASSEREGYQETQYF
TRBV3-1 15 CASSQAASSYNEQFF
TRBV12-3/TRBV12-4 13 CASSLGLLYEQYF
TRBV4-1 16 CASSQDSRAQHNEQFF